This T cell receptor beta chain was recovered during a study of cytomegalovirus exposure and HLA in healthy donors (dated by TCRdb to about 2017). A note on the overall study: According to an earlier analysis of 550 to 700 of the donors, about 180 million T cells yielded roughly 110 million unique TCR beta sequences and about 300 Gb of sequence data. A later genetic analysis took genome-wide SNP genotypes for about 55% of the 666 donors and used that subset as a discovery cohort. HLA typing covered class I and class II loci at four-digit resolution. The study profiled the T cell repertoires of 550 to 700 subjects by immunosequencing and related them to cytomegalovirus serostatus. Every repertoire in the discovery cohort had been generated on one and the same sequencing platform. Roughly 300 gigabases of sequencing data and tens of millions of unique TCR sequences were included in an early release covering several hundred HLA-typed donors. The genetic ancestry cluster associated with self-reported Caucasian donors included about 81% of the roughly 400 genotyped donors. A later analysis re-analyzed previously published TCR beta repertoires from roughly 690 donors and added high-resolution HLA genotyping to study TCR occurrence patterns. The number of donors typed differed by locus, with roughly 620-630 for A, B, C, DRB1 and DQB1, over 500 for DQA1, 606 for DPA1, and some 450 for DPB1. Besides the first cohort of under 700 subjects, a separate validation cohort made up of 120 or so different subjects was used. The aim of the study was to test whether cataloging public T cell receptors could identify signatures of past pathogen exposure. Donor age, sex, ethnicity and CMV serostatus were collected together with the repertoire data. The study combined high-throughput TCR immunosequencing, statistical association of individual TCRs with disease status, and machine learning to predict cytomegalovirus infection status. Five DR-DQ haplotypes were treated as single units for association and clustering because of strong linkage in the cohort. To decide whether each TCR beta V gene segment behaved as functional or pseudogenic, an earlier analysis of some 580 of the donors relied on high-throughput TCR beta sequencing. Rather than drawing on any new phenotypic data, the later analysis identified candidate immune exposures from TCR beta sequences and the way those sequences occurred across donors. On average, around 230,000 unique TCR beta nucleotide sequences were sequenced per donor among some 420 genotyped donors of the cohort, with roughly 18% of those sequences being non-productive. What the authors observed across the whole study: A further reported finding was that TCR beta sequences accurately predicted the HLA-A and HLA-B alleles for most subjects in the first cohort. Some IMGT-functional V segments, including TRBV6-2 and TRBV6-3, could not be distinguished by the 87-base-pair reads and were therefore excluded. Linkage disequilibrium might explain the correlated functional status among segregating V segments, but an unknown experimental factor could not be ruled out. The study gave a list of about 150 TCR beta chains associated with cytomegalovirus. It was suggested by the authors that the approach could potentially be generalized to other disease states and immunological phenotypes. In a later genetic analysis, fewer N-insertions in productive TCRs were reported among donors in an Asian-associated ancestry cluster than the approximately 670-donor mean. Assigning TCR associations to individual alleles was difficult when HLA alleles, especially DR and DQ, strongly co-occurred. Most TCR sequences were seen in very few donors, while some public TCRs were found in many individuals. HLA typing was unavailable for some donors at each locus, so association tests used only the typed subset. In a later analysis, several top co-occurrence clusters were reported to appear linked to parvovirus B19, influenza, CMV and Epstein-Barr virus. In a later analysis, the rate of TCR association differed among HLA loci, with DRB1 alleles having the most associated TCRs and HLA-C alleles having the fewest. A later analysis found that HLA-associated TCR beta chains were more clonally expanded and had lower generation probabilities than equally common non-associated chains. A later analysis found that most CMV-associated TCR beta chains appeared HLA-restricted, with HLA associations seemingly driven largely by CMV exposure. A few of the identified cytomegalovirus-associated TCR beta chains were confirmed in vitro to be specific for cytomegalovirus antigens. The classifier was reported to diagnose cytomegalovirus status with high specificity and sensitivity in both the original cohort and the validation cohort. Because counts were too low, roughly 18 rarely observed V segments, including chromosome 9 orphons, were left out of the earlier analysis of a few hundred of the donors. A cluster of highly shared sequence variants was judged likely to be a technical artifact of the sequencing pipeline. In an earlier analysis of about 540 of the donors, most TCR beta V segments were observed in productive rearrangements about 87% or about 30% of the time, broadly matching IMGT annotations. A later analysis associated 16,951 TCR beta sequences with specific HLA alleles at a false discovery rate of 0.05. Immune exposure information for the cohort was limited to CMV serostatus. The cohort was sequenced for TCR beta chains only, and without alpha or paired-chain data the features that could be detected were limited. Sequencing depth was assumed to be roughly uniform across donors in the presence/absence analyses, though that assumption may not hold. In a later genetic analysis, a missense DCLRE1C variant was associated with V-gene and J-gene trimming of TCR beta chains, and the association was replicated in an independent cohort.

This clone has only a few counts. No antigen is known for it. No per-base quality is available; no much larger clone lies one base away. The method behind the library was the immunoSEQ multiplex PCR assay. For the multiplex PCR, a mixture combining 60 forward primers for TCR Vbeta segments and 13 reverse primers for TCR Jbeta segments was used. The CDR3 region of rearranged TCR beta genes was amplified from genomic DNA by a multiplex PCR assay. Amplified TCR beta libraries were sequenced as 87-base-pair reads on the Illumina HiSeq System. The original methods were these. A later analysis tallied around 82 million unique TCR beta chains across the roughly 610 repertoires, and some 12 million of those chains were shared by two or more donors. Raw reads were error-corrected and collapsed into unique sequences by a nearest-neighbor algorithm in which closely related sequences were merged to remove PCR and sequencing errors. CDR3 sequences were aligned to IMGT reference sequences to assign V, D and J gene segments. For a sequence to be retained, a match of at least six nucleotides was required to both a V gene segment and a J gene segment. A rearrangement counted as productive if the CDR3 had no stop codons and remained in frame with V and J, and every other rearrangement counted as non-productive. Following IMGT convention, CDR3 was defined as the stretch from the second conserved V-encoded cysteine up to the conserved J-encoded phenylalanine. Sequences without an unambiguous match to a single V gene segment were excluded from the earlier analysis of 500 to 700 of the donors. An earlier analysis of over 450 of the donors classified V segments as functional when productive rearrangements were above 56.7% and as segregating when the standard deviation between donors was above 5%. A statistical classification framework was built for diagnosing cytomegalovirus status from the catalog of TCR beta chain sequences. In a later analysis, V and J genes were assigned by comparing TCR nucleotide sequences against IMGT/GENE-DB human TR gene sequences. The TCRdist pipeline was used in a later analysis to assign CDR3 sequences and most-parsimonious VDJ recombination scenarios. A later analysis defined each TCR beta chain by its CDR3 amino acid sequence plus V-gene family, and excluded reads lacking a unique V-gene family. In a later analysis, 550 to 650 highly shared, low-generation-probability nucleotide sequences were removed to address suspected cross-contamination and a sequencing artifact. A later analysis calculated a clonal expansion index for each public chain from normalized within-repertoire ranks of inferred template counts. A later analysis computed generation probabilities with a VDJ recombination model fitted to out-of-frame rearrangements, and checked the results against IGoR. In a later analysis, hypergeometric tests were used to score TCR-TCR, TCR-HLA and TCR-CMV co-occurrence, with a repertoire-size bias correction applied to TCR pairs. False discovery rates were estimated in a later analysis by permuting HLA or CMV assignments 20 times. A later analysis grouped co-occurring TCRs with DBSCAN, adding TCRdist sequence similarity when clustering within HLA-allele-positive subsets. For co-occurrence clustering, repertoires with fewer than 30,000 or more than 120,000 public chains were excluded, along with a handful of repertoires with anomalous nucleotide sharing. Not all clones reach the TCRdb copy of this immuneACCESS table, which keeps in-frame sequences only. Checked studies attribute under half of the gap to unresolved V genes and leave the rest unexplained. The V and J calls and clone size are taken from that table; D and trimming were inferred from the DNA. The sample has around 120,000 clones on record, 9.5% of them singletons. The biggest ten clones account for less than 4% of the sample.

The cohort consisted of approximately 670 healthy bone marrow donors. Cohort members were all nominally healthy when sampled, although unrecorded immune exposures were likely present. The donor was CMV seronegative and belonged to the group of 320 or so seronegative cohort members. A peripheral blood sample was collected from each donor, and TCR beta sequencing was performed on peripheral blood mononuclear cells. Genomic DNA extraction from the blood cell samples was performed with the Qiagen DNeasy Blood Extraction Kit. The V and J ends are trimmed by 4 bases and 3 bases, leaving 12 bases between them. The CDR3, cysteine through phenylalanine, is 15 amino acids long. Only the CDR3 DNA stays, 45 bases, in frame from base 1. The germline V gene gives CDR1 as SGHTA and CDR2 as FQGNSA.

Sequenced sample: PBMCs. This receptor was taken from a man aged 30-40 years in good health and CMV-seronegative. The sequence links TRBV7-2 to TRBJ2-2, and TRBD1 may be the D gene, going by 5 matching bases. DNA sequence: TGTGCCAGCAGCTCGTTTTGGGGCGACACCGGGGAGCTGTTTTTT. It encodes CASSSFWGDTGELFF.